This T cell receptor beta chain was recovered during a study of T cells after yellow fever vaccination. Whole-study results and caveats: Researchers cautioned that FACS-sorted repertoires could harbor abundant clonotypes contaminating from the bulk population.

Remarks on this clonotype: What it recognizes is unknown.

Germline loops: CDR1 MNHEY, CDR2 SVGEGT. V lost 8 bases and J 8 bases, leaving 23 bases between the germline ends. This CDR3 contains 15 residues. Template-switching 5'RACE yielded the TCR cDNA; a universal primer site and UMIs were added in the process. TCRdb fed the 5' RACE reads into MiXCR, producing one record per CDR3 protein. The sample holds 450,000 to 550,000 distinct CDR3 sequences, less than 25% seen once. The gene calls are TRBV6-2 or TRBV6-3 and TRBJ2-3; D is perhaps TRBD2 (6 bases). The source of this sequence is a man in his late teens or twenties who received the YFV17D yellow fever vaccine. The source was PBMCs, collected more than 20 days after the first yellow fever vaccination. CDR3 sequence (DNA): TGTGCCAGCGGGCGGGGTACGAGTTTTGCGGGTACGCAGTATTTT. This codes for CASGRGTSFAGTQYF.